The next 19 T cell receptor beta chains were all read from a single sample in a study of spatial heterogeneity in lung cancer. Time point here: blood at routine non-recurrence follow-up after resection. TCRdb recomputed calls from the 5' RACE reads with MiXCR, one row per CDR3 protein. Here the sample spans under 150,000 distinct CDR3 sequences, 9.5% to 14% being singletons. Sequencing was performed on PBMCs, taken at follow-up. These receptors originate from a female donor with early-stage non-small cell lung cancer.

This chain uses TRBV10-3 with TRBJ1-2; D possibly corresponds to TRBD1 (6 bases). The V gene lost 10 bases and the J gene lost 4 bases, with 19 bases spanning the gap. The CDR3 covers 14 residues. The V gene's germline CDR1 is ENHRY and CDR2 SYGVKD. DNA of the CDR3: TGTGCCAGCAGAAGACAGGAGGTCTCCTATGGCTACACCTTC. Protein: CASRRQEVSYGYTF.

V gene TRBV18 combines with J gene TRBJ1-5; D unclear. V was trimmed by 3 bases and J by 1 base, leaving 7 bases between them. The CDR3 contains 14 residues. Looked up from germline, CDR1 is KGHSH and CDR2 is LQKENI. The CDR3 sequence is CASSPTESNQPQHF. DNA for the CDR3: TGTGCCAGCTCACCCACGGAGAGCAATCAGCCCCAGCATTTT.

The chain carries TRBV28 and TRBJ2-7; 11 bases match TRBD2. CDR1 is MDHEN and CDR2 is SYDVKM in the germline V gene. The CDR3 loop spans 14 amino acids. V gave up 7 bases and J gave up 1 base; unmatched junction bases: 3. CDR3 sequence (DNA): TGTGCCAGCATTACTAGCGGGAGATCCTACGAGCAGTACTTC. It specifies CASITSGRSYEQYF.

At least ten counts were recorded for this clonotype. This chain links TRBV29-1 with TRBJ2-3; TRBD2 matches at 10 bases. Germline lookup yields CDR1 SQVTM and CDR2 ANQGSEA. V was pared by 6 bases and J by 1 base, with 10 bases of the junction left unmatched. The CDR3 contains 16 residues. The CDR3 DNA reads TGCAGCGTCGGAGGGCTAGCGGGAGTGGGCACAGATACGCAGTATTTT. This encodes CSVGGLAGVGTDTQYF.

This clonotype has only a few counts. CDR3 sequence: CASSPRGRTISPYNEQFF. For the CDR3, the DNA is TGTGCCAGCAGCCCCCGGGGACGGACTATCTCCCCCTACAATGAGCAGTTCTTC. The chain combines TRBV9 with TRBJ2-1; D possibly corresponds to TRBD2 (6 bases). CDR1 SGDLS and CDR2 YYNGEE come from the germline V gene. The CDR3 totals 18 residues. The V and J ends lost 4 bases and 2 bases respectively, with 22 bases between them.

This clonotype was picked up many times. No DNA is shown, since the ends of the CDR3 on it are uncertain; the CDR3 is the one TCRdb lists. This chain connects TRBV6-5 to TRBJ1-1. The CDR3 spans 14 residues, counting both ends. The germline CDR1 and CDR2 sequences are MNHEY and SVGAGI. The CDR3: CASSYVGRGSSVFF.

The CDR3 bases are TGTGCCAGCAGCCCCCAAGACAGGACTAACTATGGCTACACCTTC. This encodes CASSPQDRTNYGYTF. The V and J genes are TRBV7-9 and TRBJ1-2; possible D gene TRBD1, 6 bases. The V gene lost 5 bases and the J gene lost 0 bases, with 13 bases spanning the gap. The CDR3 extends over 15 amino acids. Germline CDR1 SEHNR, CDR2 FQNEAQ (reference sequence).

In this sample, this clonotype turned up a few times. The CDR3 is CASTEAFF. CDR3 bases: TGTGCCAGCACTGAAGCTTTCTTT. The V call is TRBV12-3 or TRBV12-4, the J call TRBJ1-1; D is unclear. The length of the CDR3 is 8 residues. The germline V and J ends were trimmed by 7 bases and 6 bases, with 0 bases remaining between them.

This clonotype was detected only a few times. The chain employs TRBV28 and TRBJ2-7, with D possibly TRBD1 on 6 matching bases. Germline CDR1 is MDHEN and CDR2 is SYDVKM. The CDR3 consists of 12 residues. Between the trimmed V and J ends, which lost 6 bases and 5 bases, there was a span of 11 bases. The CDR3 coding sequence is TGTGCCAGCAGCTACAGGGTCCACGAGCAGTACTTC. Its translation is CASSYRVHEQYF.

This clonotype was detected ten times or more. The chain is built from TRBV28 and TRBJ2-3, with no clear D. This CDR3 is 15 amino acids long. Trimming removed 5 bases at V and 2 bases at J, with 14 bases between. CDR1 and CDR2 (germline): MDHEN, SYDVKM. CDR3 region: CASSLGTPHTDTQYF. Written as DNA, the CDR3 is TGTGCCAGCAGTCTAGGTACTCCCCACACAGATACGCAGTATTTT. Filled out from reference TRBV28 and TRBJ2-3, the complete variable domain reads DVKVTQSSRYLVKRTGEKVFLECVQDMDHENMFWYRQDPGLGLRLIYFSYDVKMKEKGDIPEGYSVSREKKERFSLILESASTNQTSMYLCASSLGTPHTDTQYFGPGTRLTVL.

The V and J genes are TRBV21-1 and TRBJ2-7; the table's D call of TRBD2 was not tested on the DNA. TRBV21-1 is flagged as a pseudogene. The length of the CDR3 is 17 residues. For the CDR3, the DNA is TGTGCCAGCGCGACTAGCGGGAGTTATTCGGAAGCCTACGAGCAGTACGTC. It is translated as CASATSGSYSEAYEQYV.

The V call is TRBV7-2, the J call TRBJ2-5; 7 nucleotides agree with TRBD2. CDR3 size: 17 residues. J lost 2 bases, V lost 5 bases, and 14 bases had no gene match. CDR1 is SGHTA and CDR2 is FQGNSA in the germline V gene. Here the CDR3 DNA reads TGTGCCAGCAGCCTCCGCTGGGGGGGTAGCGCACAAGAGACCCAGTACTTC. Its protein product is CASSLRWGGSAQETQYF.

The gene calls are TRBV5-1 and TRBJ2-5, with 10 bases fitting TRBD2. Trimming took 7 bases from V and 2 from J; bases not matched to a gene: 5. CDR1 is SGHRS and CDR2 is YFSETQ in the germline V gene. CDR3 length equals 14 residues. DNA for the CDR3: TGCGCCAGCCGGTGGACTAGCGGACAAGAGACCCAGTACTTC. It yields the protein CASRWTSGQETQYF.

The chain recombines TRBV6-5 with TRBJ1-1, with D possibly TRBD1 on 6 matching bases. The germline CDR1 and CDR2 sequences are MNHEY and SVGAGI. This CDR3 region has 18 residues. Trimming removed 0 bases from V and 0 bases from J, with 17 bases in between. The CDR3 protein is CASSYSAGELSLNTEAFF. The CDR3, as DNA: TGTGCCAGCAGTTACTCGGCAGGGGAGTTAAGTTTGAACACTGAAGCTTTCTTT.

This clonotype showed up many times. The junction shows a germline mismatch at one end, possibly a read error. The chain is built from TRBV5-4 and TRBJ2-5; maybe TRBD1 (6 bases). Per the germline V gene, CDR1 is SGHNT and CDR2 is YYREEE (reference sequence). This CDR3 has 14 amino acids. CDR3 residues: CASSFEGHHETQYF. The DNA for the CDR3 is TGTGCCAGCAGCTTCGAGGGACACCACGAGACCCAGTACTTC.

This clonotype has just a few counts. V usage is TRBV6-2 or TRBV6-3 and J usage is TRBJ2-6, with D possibly matching TRBD2 (5 bases). The CDR3 extends over 15 amino acids. Germline V gene sequence: CDR1 MNHEY, CDR2 SVGEGT. V lost 6 bases to trimming and J lost 2 bases, with 11 bases between them. The CDR3 region has the DNA TGTGCCAGCAGCCCTACCGGGGCTGGGGCCAACGTCCTGACTTTC. Translation gives CASSPTGAGANVLTF.

The V gene is TRBV27, the J gene TRBJ1-6, with a possible D match to TRBD1 (6 bases). The CDR3 has 14 residues. V lost 2 bases, J lost 4 bases, and 6 bases lay in between. Germline CDR1 reads MNHEY; CDR2 reads SMNVEV (reference sequence). The DNA of the CDR3 is TGTGCCAGCAGTTTAGGACAGTATAATTCACCCCTCCACTTT. Translating it yields CASSLGQYNSPLHF.

This clonotype was picked up many times. The rearrangement uses TRBV6-5 and TRBJ2-3; D remains unclear. The length of the CDR3 is 14 residues. The germline V gene encodes CDR1 MNHEY and CDR2 SVGAGI. Trimming stripped 6 bases from V and 3 bases from J, with 13 bases between. DNA of the CDR3: TGTGCCAGCAGCCCAATAGGTGGGACAGATACGCAGTATTTT. Its protein is CASSPIGGTDTQYF.

The rearrangement links TRBV12-3 or TRBV12-4 to TRBJ2-3, with unresolved D. CDR3 size: 15 residues. Deletions cut 6 bases from V and 2 bases from J, with 15 bases between. The CDR3 DNA sequence: TGTGCCAGCAGGGCGCATACCGCTAACACAGATACGCAGTATTTT. Translated, it gives CASRAHTANTDTQYF.